This passage covers 19 T cell receptor beta chains from one sample sequenced in a study of shared clonotypes between healthy human individuals (dated by TCRdb to 2018 to 2021). Library preparation was by the immunoSEQ multiplex PCR assay. TCRdb stores this immuneACCESS table with in-frame sequences only. Part of the clones is absent; in the studies checked, under half of the shortfall reflects unresolved V genes, and no reason is known for the rest. Present in this sample are about 2.1 million clones, around 93% of which were seen just once. Of the sample, 1.5% to 2% is held by the ten largest clones. For the CD8 naive samples, CD45RO-negative cells were positively selected for CCR7, yielding a CD45RA+CCR7+ population from which TemRA cells were excluded. The specimen sequenced was naive CD8+ T cells from PBMCs. In light of the paper, this sample's cell subset or site label describes: CD45RA+CCR7+. The receptors were sampled from a man between 18 and 29 years old in good health. Some clones in this sample may be carry-over from other donors' samples.

The V call is TRBV5-1, the J call TRBJ2-7; D is uncertain. Trimming left V 0 bases short and J 2 bases short, with 12 bases between. Germline V gives CDR1 SGHRS, CDR2 YFSETQ. The CDR3 loop spans 15 amino acids. CDR3 amino acids: CASSLEPMVAYEQYF. DNA of the CDR3: TGCGCCAGCAGCTTGGAGCCCATGGTCGCCTACGAGCAGTACTTC. The variable domain in full, completed from reference TRBV5-1 and TRBJ2-7, reads KAGVTQTPRYLIKTRGQQVTLSCSPISGHRSVSWYQQTPGQGLQFLFEYFSETQRNKGNFPGRFSGRQFSNSRSEMNVSTLELGDSALYLCASSLEPMVAYEQYFGPGTRLTVT.

The genes are TRBV6-6 and TRBJ2-1, with 7 bases fitting TRBD1. Germline V gene data show CDR1 as MNHNY and CDR2 as SVGAGI (reference sequence). The length of the CDR3 is 14 residues. Losses at the gene ends were 2 bases for V and 7 bases for J; bases not matched to a gene: 5. The CDR3 spells CASSYRGQGNEQFF. In DNA form, the CDR3 reads TGTGCCAGCAGTTACAGGGGGCAGGGGAATGAGCAGTTCTTC.

This CDR3 reads CASSQANRGQETQYF. The DNA of the CDR3 is TGCGCCAGCAGCCAAGCGAACAGGGGCCAAGAGACCCAGTACTTC. The gene calls are TRBV4-3 and TRBJ2-5; 7 bases map to TRBD1. Per germline, CDR1 LGHNA and CDR2 YSLEER. The V and J ends lost 1 base and 1 base, in that order; junction bases with no gene match: 3. The CDR3 spans 15 residues.

This chain uses TRBV5-8 with TRBJ2-1; 9 nucleotides match TRBD1. Per the germline V gene, CDR1 is SGHTS and CDR2 is YDEGEE. Trimming removed 4 bases from V and 2 bases from J; junction bases left unmatched: 10. This CDR3 spans 17 amino acids. CDR3 amino acids: CASSPGQGPQPYNEQFF. The DNA for the CDR3 is TGTGCCAGCAGCCCCGGACAGGGGCCCCAGCCCTACAATGAGCAGTTCTTC.

The chain joins TRBV9 to TRBJ2-2; D is ambiguous. This CDR3 has 13 residues. Trimming removed 0 bases at V and 5 bases at J, with 5 bases between. Germline CDR1 is SGDLS and CDR2 is YYNGEE. As DNA, the CDR3 is TGTGCCAGCAGCGTAGTACAGACCGGGGAGCTGTTTTTT. This sequence encodes CASSVVQTGELFF. The variable domain in full, completed from reference TRBV9 and TRBJ2-2, reads DSGVTQTPKHLITATGQRVTLRCSPRSGDLSVYWYQQSLDQGLQFLIQYYNGEERAKGNILERFSAQQFPDLHSELNLSSLELGDSALYFCASSVVQTGELFFGEGSRLTVL.

About this clone itself: The sample holds other DNA sequences that translate to the same CDR3. The chain combines TRBV7-3 with TRBJ2-1, with D hard to call. Trimming took off 4 bases at V and 0 bases at J, with 10 bases between the two ends. CDR1 and CDR2 (germline): SGHTA, FQGTGA. This CDR3 is 15 amino acids long. The DNA for the CDR3 is TGTGCCAGCAGCTCCGGACGTAGCTCCTACAATGAGCAGTTCTTC. Its protein product is CASSSGRSSYNEQFF.

The chain uses TRBV28 and TRBJ2-5; TRBD1 aligns across 10 bases. The CDR3 is made up of 15 amino acids. The germline CDR1 and CDR2 sequences are MDHEN and SYDVKM. For the CDR3, the DNA is TGTGCAAGCTCGGAAAGGACAGGGGGTCAAGAGACCCAGTACTTC. Translated, it gives CASSERTGGQETQYF.

The rearrangement links TRBV5-8 to TRBJ1-5, with no clear D. Germline loops: CDR1 SGHTS, CDR2 YDEGEE. V lost 4 bases to trimming and J lost 7 bases, with 12 bases between them. The CDR3 runs to 13 residues. CDR3 residues: CASSPGSGQPQHF. As DNA, the CDR3 is TGTGCCAGCAGCCCCGGGAGCGGGCAGCCCCAGCATTTT.

This rearrangement joins TRBV11-3 to TRBJ2-2, with D possibly matching TRBD1 (6 bases). V was pared by 5 bases and J by 5 bases, with 9 bases between. This CDR3 contains 13 residues. Germline loops: CDR1 SGHNT, CDR2 YENEEA. The CDR3 DNA is TGTGCCAGCAGCAGAAGGGGGACCGGGGAGCTGTTTTTT. Protein sequence: CASSRRGTGELFF.

This clone was observed once. The chain couples TRBV7-9 to TRBJ2-7; no clear D. The CDR3 is 8 residues long. Germline V lookup: CDR1 SEHNR, CDR2 FQNEAQ (reference sequence). V was shortened by 10 bases and J by 5 bases, with 3 bases between the two germline ends. This CDR3 is CATDEQYF. CDR3 nucleotide sequence: TGTGCCACGGACGAGCAGTACTTC. Full variable domain (missing parts from reference TRBV7-9 and TRBJ2-7): DTGVSQNPRHKITKRGQNVTFRCDPISEHNRLYWYRQTLGQGPEFLTYFQNEAQLEKSRLLSDRFSAERPKGSFSTLEIQRTEQGDSAMYLCATDEQYFGPGTRLTVT.

This chain connects TRBV10-3 to TRBJ2-2, with D possibly matching TRBD1 (5 bases). V was shortened by 9 bases and J by 1 base, with 15 bases between the two germline ends. Germline V gene data show CDR1 as ENHRY and CDR2 as SYGVKD. The CDR3 spans 15 residues. The CDR3 sequence: CAIRTGLENTGELFF. CDR3 coding DNA: TGTGCCATTCGAACAGGCTTGGAGAACACCGGGGAGCTGTTTTTT.

The chain links TRBV6-1 to TRBJ1-5; the D gene is possibly TRBD1 (6 bases). The V gene lost 4 bases and the J gene lost 0 bases, with 19 bases spanning the gap. Per germline, CDR1 MNHNS and CDR2 SASEGT. The length of the CDR3 is 18 residues. The DNA of the CDR3 is TGTGCCAGCAGTGTTCACCGCGGCGGACAGTTTAGCAATCAGCCCCAGCATTTT. Its translation is CASSVHRGGQFSNQPQHF.

V gene TRBV27 combines with J gene TRBJ1-4; tentatively, D is TRBD1 (5 bases). The CDR3 extends over 14 amino acids. Deletions cut 6 bases from V and 4 bases from J, with 12 bases between. CDR1 is MNHEY and CDR2 is SMNVEV in the germline V gene (reference sequence). CDR3 loop: CASSPGRINEKLFF. The DNA of the CDR3 is TGTGCCAGCAGCCCGGGACGGATTAATGAAAAACTGTTTTTT. The full variable domain, completed using reference TRBV27 and TRBJ1-4, is EAQVTQNPRYLITVTGKKLTVTCSQNMNHEYMSWYRQDPGLGLRQIYYSMNVEVTDKGDVPEGYKVSRKEKRNFPLILESPSPNQTSLYFCASSPGRINEKLFFGSGTQLSVL.

The chain joins TRBV7-3 to TRBJ2-7; 7 positions match TRBD1. The V and J ends lost 4 bases and 7 bases, in that order; junction bases with no gene match: 16. CDR1 is SGHTA and CDR2 is FQGTGA in the germline V gene. This CDR3 is built from 16 residues. The CDR3 spells CASSSVRQGQKGEQYF. The CDR3 bases are TGTGCCAGCAGCTCCGTCCGACAGGGACAAAAGGGAGAGCAGTACTTC.

The chain joins TRBV13 to TRBJ2-1, with a possible D match to TRBD2 (5 bases). CDR3 length: 15 residues. In germline, CDR1 is PRHDT, CDR2 FYEKMQ (reference sequence). V shed 5 bases and J shed 1 base, with 12 bases lying between them. CDR3 protein: CASSQRGGSYNEQFF. DNA of the CDR3: TGTGCCAGCAGCCAACGGGGTGGATCCTACAATGAGCAGTTCTTC.

Note on this clone: The same CDR3 can be traced to other DNA sequences in this sample. The chain links TRBV4-2 to TRBJ1-1, with D hard to call. CDR1 is LGHNA, CDR2 YNFKEQ, per germline. The CDR3 consists of 13 residues. V lost 3 bases and J 1 base, leaving 6 bases between the germline ends. The chain's CDR3 is CASSQGTNTEAFF. DNA for the CDR3: TGTGCCAGCAGCCAGGGTACGAACACTGAAGCTTTCTTT.

With regard to this clone: This sample includes further DNA sequences coding for the same CDR3. This sequence joins TRBV28 and TRBJ2-7, with 10 nucleotides matching TRBD2. Germline V gene sequence: CDR1 MDHEN, CDR2 SYDVKM. CDR3 length: 15 amino acids. The ends lost 3 bases at V and 5 bases at J; junction bases unmatched: 7. CDR3 nucleotide sequence: TGTGCCAGCAGTTTGCCGGGACTAGCGCGCGACGAGCAGTACTTC. Protein product: CASSLPGLARDEQYF.

J is TRBJ2-5 and V is TRBV7-9; no clear D. This CDR3 comprises 13 residues. The germline V gene has CDR1 SEHNR and CDR2 FQNEAQ (reference sequence). V was shortened by 1 base and J by 9 bases, with 12 bases between the two germline ends. CDR3 nucleotides: TGTGCCAGCAGCTTAGGTAGCCTGACGGCCCAGTACTTC. As protein: CASSLGSLTAQYF.

V is TRBV27 and J is TRBJ2-2, with TRBD2 matching 10 bases. Germline CDR1 is MNHEY and CDR2 is SMNVEV (reference sequence). CDR3 length: 17 residues. With V trimmed by 3 bases and J by 7 bases, 11 bases remained unmatched. The CDR3 DNA reads as TGTGCCAGCAGTTTTTCGAGTGCTAGCGGGAGTTTCGGGGAGCTGTTTTTT. Residues: CASSFSSASGSFGELFF.